The rows below give T cell receptor beta chains drawn from one sample of a study of shared clonotypes between healthy human individuals. Here immunoSEQ multiplex PCR was the method, and the copy in TCRdb shows in-frame clones only, minus some. The table has over 400,000 clones, 81% seen once; the top ten hold about an eighth. The material sequenced was PBMCs. The origin of the receptors is a middle-aged woman in good health. Some clones in this sample may be carry-over from other donors' samples. CDR3s include the opening cysteine and the closing phenylalanine or tryptophan. D genes are given only for firm matches. Part of the rows lack a size; the others show once, few, many or a class for expanded clones.

V gene: TRBV28
D gene: .
J gene: TRBJ1-4
clone size: .
CDR3 DNA: TGTGCCAGCAGTTTAGTTCGCAATGAAAAACTGTTTTTT
CDR3 protein: CASSLVRNEKLFF

V gene: TRBV9
D gene: .
J gene: TRBJ2-7
clone size: .
CDR3 DNA: TGTGCCAGCAGCCCTCAGGGGGGTTTTACCCCTTACGAGCAGTACTTC
CDR3 protein: CASSPQGGFTPYEQYF

V gene: TRBV6-1
D gene: .
J gene: TRBJ1-5
clone size: .
CDR3 DNA: TGTGCCAGTAGTGAGGACATATATCAGCCCCAGCATTTT
CDR3 protein: CASSEDIYQPQHF

V gene: TRBV7-2
D gene: .
J gene: TRBJ2-1
clone size: .
CDR3 DNA: TGTGCCAGCAGCTTAGCCTGGGGTGAGCAGTTCTTC
CDR3 protein: CASSLAWGEQFF

V gene: TRBV11-2
D gene: .
J gene: TRBJ2-1
clone size: .
CDR3 DNA: TGTGCCAGCACCCCTCTGGGTCTTGGCTACAATGAGCAGTTCTTC
CDR3 protein: CASTPLGLGYNEQFF

V gene: TRBV5-3
D gene: .
J gene: TRBJ2-7
clone size: .
CDR3 DNA: TGTGCCAGAAGCTCAATAGATCTGACCTACGAGCAGTACTTC
CDR3 protein: CARSSIDLTYEQYF

V gene: TRBV25-1
D gene: .
J gene: TRBJ1-6
clone size: .
CDR3 DNA: TGTGCCAGCAGTGCCCTGGGGGGTGGAGGGGCCGCTTCACCCCTCCACTTT
CDR3 protein: CASSALGGGGAASPLHF

V gene: TRBV5-4
D gene: .
J gene: TRBJ2-7
clone size: once
CDR3 DNA: TGTGCCAGCAGCTTGGATTTGGGGAGCCCCTACGAGCAGTACTTC
CDR3 protein: CASSLDLGSPYEQYF

V gene: TRBV11-1
D gene: TRBD1
J gene: TRBJ2-7
clone size: .
CDR3 DNA: TGTGCCAGCAGTCGGGGGCCGGGACAGGTATCCTACGAGCAGTACTTC
CDR3 protein: CASSRGPGQVSYEQYF

V gene: TRBV18
D gene: .
J gene: TRBJ2-7
clone size: .
CDR3 DNA: TGTGCCAGCTCACCGTCTATAGCGACCTACGAGCAGTACTTC
CDR3 protein: CASSPSIATYEQYF

V gene: TRBV29-1
D gene: .
J gene: TRBJ1-1
clone size: .
CDR3 DNA: TGCAGCGTTGAAGTATCTGGGGTGGACACTGAAGCTTTCTTT
CDR3 protein: CSVEVSGVDTEAFF

V gene: TRBV19
D gene: TRBD1
J gene: TRBJ1-4
clone size: once
CDR3 DNA: TGTGCCAGTAGCACCTCTCCGGGACAGGGATATGGCACTAATGAAAAACTGTTTTTT
CDR3 protein: CASSTSPGQGYGTNEKLFF

V gene: TRBV11-2
D gene: .
J gene: TRBJ2-4
clone size: .
CDR3 DNA: TGTGCCAGCAGCGGACAGGCGGGAGGCGTTAGAGACATTCAGTACTTC
CDR3 protein: CASSGQAGGVRDIQYF

V gene: TRBV5-6
D gene: .
J gene: TRBJ2-2
clone size: .
CDR3 DNA: TGTGCCAGCAGCACCAGGGGACGGACCGGGGAGCTGTTTTTT
CDR3 protein: CASSTRGRTGELFF

V gene: TRBV7-8
D gene: TRBD2
J gene: TRBJ2-7
clone size: once
CDR3 DNA: TGTGCCAGCAGCTTAGACACTAGCGGGAATTACGAGCAGTACTTC
CDR3 protein: CASSLDTSGNYEQYF